Listed below are T cell receptor beta chains from one sample, sequenced in a study of blood T cell repertoires in COVID-19. Here immunoSEQ multiplex PCR was the method, and the copy in TCRdb shows in-frame clones only, minus some. The data show about 40,000 clones, about 88% seen once. Sequencing was performed on peripheral blood. The receptors were gathered from a human donor in a cohort sampled during active COVID-19. Both conserved end residues are part of each CDR3. D genes are given only for firm matches. Rows may omit the clone size; those that give it use once, few, many or a size class.

J: TRBJ1-1; V: TRBV5-1; D: NA; size: NA; DNA: TGCGCCAGCACCCCGGGGGGGGGTGGCATGAGCGGCACTGAAGCTTTCTTT; CDR3: CASTPGGGGMSGTEAFF
J: TRBJ2-3; V: TRBV5-5; D: NA; size: NA; DNA: TGTGCCAGCAGCTCCAGCCGGGGCACAGATACGCAGTATTTT; CDR3: CASSSSRGTDTQYF
J: TRBJ1-2; V: TRBV3-1/TRBV3-2; D: NA; size: NA; DNA: TGTGCCAGCAGCCACCTGGACAGAGACTATGGCTACACCTTC; CDR3: CASSHLDRDYGYTF
J: TRBJ1-1; V: TRBV5-5; D: NA; size: NA; DNA: TGTGCCAGCAGCTTGGGACAGTTCTACACTGAAGCTTTCTTT; CDR3: CASSLGQFYTEAFF
J: TRBJ1-1; V: TRBV5-1; D: TRBD1; size: once; DNA: TGCGCCAGCAGCATACAGGGGCACGGCACTGAAGCTTTCTTT; CDR3: CASSIQGHGTEAFF
J: TRBJ2-7; V: TRBV5-1; D: NA; size: NA; DNA: TGCCCCACCAGCTTGTCAGGGGGCGGGGGCTACGAGCAGTACTTC; CDR3: CPTSLSGGGGYEQYF
J: TRBJ1-6; V: TRBV28; D: TRBD1; size: NA; DNA: TGTGCCAGCTGGGACAGGGGTAATTCACCCCTCCACTTT; CDR3: CASWDRGNSPLHF
J: TRBJ2-1; V: TRBV7-8; D: NA; size: NA; DNA: TGTGCCAGCAGCTTGGACTTCGCACTACGGAATGAGCAGTTCTTC; CDR3: CASSLDFALRNEQFF
J: TRBJ1-2; V: TRBV6-7; D: NA; size: NA; DNA: TGTGCCAGCAGTCGAGACAGACCGTCGGGCTACACCTTC; CDR3: CASSRDRPSGYTF
J: TRBJ2-1; V: TRBV6-5; D: NA; size: NA; DNA: TGTGCCAGCAGTACCTCCTGGACAGCGAACAATGAGCAGTTCTTC; CDR3: CASSTSWTANNEQFF
J: TRBJ1-4; V: TRBV11-2; D: NA; size: NA; DNA: TGTGCCAGCAGCCCATTTAAGGGATCCGGGGGAACTAATGAAAAACTGTTTTTT; CDR3: CASSPFKGSGGTNEKLFF
J: TRBJ1-1; V: TRBV19; D: NA; size: NA; DNA: TGTGCCAGTAGTATCCGGGGGGTTTCGGTGAACACTGAAGCTTTCTTT; CDR3: CASSIRGVSVNTEAFF
J: TRBJ2-5; V: TRBV5-1; D: NA; size: NA; DNA: TGCGCCAGCAGCTTGGTTCCGGGAGAGACCCAGTACTTC; CDR3: CASSLVPGETQYF
J: TRBJ1-5; V: TRBV2; D: NA; size: NA; DNA: TGTGCCAGCAGCCTAACCCGGGGGGCTACAGGGCTCCAGCCCCAGCATTTT; CDR3: CASSLTRGATGLQPQHF
J: TRBJ1-1; V: TRBV2; D: NA; size: NA; DNA: TGTGCCAGCCGAAGTCCTCAGGGTTACGCTGAAGCTTTCTTT; CDR3: CASRSPQGYAEAFF
J: TRBJ2-3; V: TRBV4-1; D: NA; size: once; DNA: TGCGCCAGCAGCCAGGCGGGACAGCCCCGTGGCGATACGCAGTATTTT; CDR3: CASSQAGQPRGDTQYF
J: TRBJ1-6; V: TRBV28; D: TRBD1; size: once; DNA: TGTGCCAGCAGTACTGGACAGGGATCAAGCTCCTATAATTCACCCCTCCACTTT; CDR3: CASSTGQGSSSYNSPLHF
J: TRBJ1-4; V: TRBV9; D: NA; size: NA; DNA: TGTGCCAGCAGCGTAGGATCAGGGAGGGGAGAAAAACTGTTTTTT; CDR3: CASSVGSGRGEKLFF
J: TRBJ2-5; V: TRBV11-3; D: TRBD2; size: NA; DNA: TGTGCCAGCAGCAGGGCTAGCGGGGTTGGGTCGGAGACCCAGTACTTC; CDR3: CASSRASGVGSETQYF
J: TRBJ2-5; V: TRBV5-1; D: NA; size: once; DNA: TGCGCCAGCAGCTTGTACGCGGGGGCTCCCCAAGAGACCCAGTACTTC; CDR3: CASSLYAGAPQETQYF
J: TRBJ2-1; V: TRBV5-1; D: NA; size: NA; DNA: TGCGCCAGCAGCTTTGGCGGGGACAATGAGCAGTTCTTC; CDR3: CASSFGGDNEQFF
J: TRBJ1-3; V: TRBV18; D: TRBD1; size: NA; DNA: TGTGCCAGCCCACCCGGGACAGGGATCTCTGGAAACACCATATATTTT; CDR3: CASPPGTGISGNTIYF
J: TRBJ2-7; V: TRBV9; D: TRBD1; size: few; DNA: TGTGCCAGCTCGTACGGGACAGGGTACGAGCAGTACTTC; CDR3: CASSYGTGYEQYF
J: TRBJ1-2; V: TRBV4-2; D: NA; size: few; DNA: TGTGCCAGCAGCCAAGCTGGCCTTAACTATGGCTACACCTTC; CDR3: CASSQAGLNYGYTF
J: TRBJ1-6; V: TRBV3-1/TRBV3-2; D: TRBD1; size: NA; DNA: TGTGCCAGCAGCTATGGACAGGGAGATTCACCCCTCCACTTT; CDR3: CASSYGQGDSPLHF
J: TRBJ1-1; V: TRBV10-3; D: NA; size: NA; DNA: TGTGCCATCAGTAGACAGCGGGGGAATACCGTGAACACTGAAGCTTTCTTT; CDR3: CAISRQRGNTVNTEAFF
J: TRBJ2-1; V: TRBV5-4; D: TRBD2; size: NA; DNA: TGTGCCAGCAGCCTGAGCGGGGGGGCCCGGAATGAGCAGTTCTTC; CDR3: CASSLSGGARNEQFF
J: TRBJ1-2; V: TRBV5-8; D: NA; size: once; DNA: TGTGCCAGCAGCCGAGACGGGAACTATGGCTACACCTTC; CDR3: CASSRDGNYGYTF